One sample yielded the 8 T cell receptor beta chains listed below, sequenced in a study of blood T cells in healthy people across ages. Next came a second PCR, run for about 7 to 12 cycles, which used a sample-barcoded 5' primer along with a J-beta primer mix. TCRdb re-derived calls from the 5' RACE reads in MiXCR, one entry per CDR3 protein. The table has some 1,800,000 distinct CDR3 sequences, around 42% seen once. Source material: blood. These receptor sequences come from a human donor in good health.

This clonotype was counted between two and nine times. The chain combines TRBV6-1 with TRBJ1-5, with D unclear. Trimming shortened V by 6 bases and J by 0 bases, and 9 bases separated the two germline ends. Germline CDR1 and CDR2: MNHNS and SASEGT. This CDR3 has 14 residues. In nucleotides, the CDR3 is TGTGCCAGCAGGGACCGAAATAGCAATCAGCCCCAGCATTTT. This translates into CASRDRNSNQPQHF.

This chain joins TRBV7-2 and TRBJ2-1; 8 bases map to TRBD2. This CDR3 has 16 residues. The junction had 10 bases not matched to a gene; V was cut back by 5 bases and J by 4 bases. Looked up from germline, CDR1 is SGHTA and CDR2 is FQGNSA. CDR3 residues: CASSVKLAVRYNEQFF. The CDR3 DNA reads TGTGCCAGCAGCGTTAAACTAGCGGTGCGGTACAATGAGCAGTTCTTC.

The chain links TRBV5-1 to TRBJ2-1; no clear D gene. CDR3 length: 13 residues. V dropped 1 base and J dropped 5 bases, with 7 bases sitting between them. The germline V gene has CDR1 SGHRS and CDR2 YFSETQ. In nucleotides, the CDR3 is TGCGCCAGCAGCTTGAGATGGAACAATGAGCAGTTCTTC. This translates into CASSLRWNNEQFF.

This clonotype appeared many times. J is TRBJ2-3 and V is TRBV29-1, with 11 bases lining up with TRBD1. With 6 bases clipped from V and 8 bases from J, the junction kept 7 bases outside the gene matches. CDR3 length: 13 residues. CDR1 and CDR2 (germline): SQVTM, ANQGSEA. The CDR3: CSVRDRGGGTQYF. Here the CDR3 DNA reads TGCAGCGTCCGGGACAGGGGGGGAGGTACGCAGTATTTT.

V usage is TRBV4-3 and J usage is TRBJ1-2; D uncertain. The CDR3 spans 14 residues. The V gene lost 0 bases and the J gene lost 4 bases, with 9 bases spanning the gap. CDR1 and CDR2 from the germline V gene are LGHNA and YSLEER. In nucleotides, the CDR3 is TGCGCCAGCAGCCAAGAGCAGGATCTCTATGGCTACACCTTC. Encoded protein: CASSQEQDLYGYTF.

V usage is TRBV10-3 and J usage is TRBJ2-4, with 12 positions matching TRBD2. The J call may be wrong; the DNA end is better matched by TRBJ2-7. Per germline, CDR1 ENHRY and CDR2 SYGVKD. The CDR3 sequence is 13 residues long. CDR3 loop: CAIKLAGGYEQYF. The DNA for the CDR3 is TGTGCCATCAAACTAGCGGGGGGCTACGAGCAGTACTTC.

This clonotype was counted between two and nine times. J is TRBJ2-7 and V is TRBV4-1; 8 nucleotides line up with TRBD2. V was pared by 0 bases and J by 6 bases, with 4 bases of the junction left unmatched. The CDR3 has 14 residues. Looked up from germline, CDR1 is MGHRA and CDR2 is YSYEKL. The CDR3 sequence is CASSQDGTSREQYF. CDR3 nucleotide sequence: TGCGCCAGCAGCCAAGATGGGACTAGTCGCGAGCAGTACTTC.

The J gene is TRBJ1-2, the V gene TRBV7-3; 12 bases fit TRBD1. The CDR3 runs 15 residues. The V and J ends lost 5 bases and 8 bases, in that order; junction bases with no gene match: 9. In germline, CDR1 is SGHTA, CDR2 FQGTGA. CDR3: CASSASGQGAGGYTF. CDR3 in DNA: TGTGCCAGCAGCGCTTCGGGACAGGGGGCTGGAGGCTACACCTTC.